The 20 T cell receptor beta chains below all came from one sample that was sequenced in a study of T cell responses to AZD1222 COVID-19 vaccine. The protocol was immunoSEQ multiplex PCR, while the TCRdb copy is restricted to in-frame clones and leaves out a portion. The table has 98,000 or so clones, about 81% seen once. Sequencing was performed on peripheral blood, taken 28 days after the second AZD1222 dose. The source is an adult who received the AZD1222 COVID-19 vaccine.

J is TRBJ2-1 and V is TRBV5-1; D perhaps matches TRBD1 (7 bases). The germline CDR1 and CDR2 sequences are SGHRS and YFSETQ. The CDR3 totals 17 residues. V was clipped by 2 bases and J by 6 bases, with 21 bases between them. The CDR3 reads CASSLRGGTVEPNEQFF. The CDR3 DNA sequence: TGCGCCAGCAGCTTAAGGGGCGGGACAGTTGAGCCCAATGAGCAGTTCTTC.

This clone came up once. The rearrangement uses TRBV7-2 and TRBJ1-2, with D maybe TRBD1 (5 bases). The V gene lost 0 bases and the J gene lost 6 bases, with 14 bases spanning the gap. Germline V gene sequence: CDR1 SGHTA, CDR2 FQGNSA. The CDR3 loop spans 15 amino acids. The chain's CDR3 is CASSLAYSSGDGYTF. The CDR3 DNA reads TGTGCCAGCAGCTTAGCGTACTCATCGGGGGATGGCTACACCTTC. Full variable domain (outside the CDR3, taken from reference TRBV7-2 and TRBJ1-2): GAGVSQSPSNKVTEKGKDVELRCDPISGHTALYWYRQSLGQGLEFLIYFQGNSAPDKSGLPSDRFSAERTGGSVSTLTIQRTQQEDSAVYLCASSLAYSSGDGYTFGSGTRLTVV.

The CDR3 loop reads CASSGAGGTEAFF. CDR3 coding DNA: TGTGCCAGCAGTGGGGCGGGGGGGACTGAAGCTTTCTTT. The V gene is TRBV27, the J gene TRBJ1-1; weak D call: TRBD1 (5 bases). The CDR3 is 13 residues long. Germline lookup yields CDR1 MNHEY and CDR2 SMNVEV (reference sequence). Trimming stripped 5 bases from V and 5 bases from J, with 12 bases between.

There are a few counts of this clone. The chain is built from TRBV9 and TRBJ2-7; perhaps TRBD1 as D (5 bases). The CDR3 runs 14 residues. Germline CDR1 and CDR2: SGDLS and YYNGEE. V gave up 2 bases and J gave up 5 bases, with 14 bases separating them. Written as DNA, the CDR3 is TGTGCCAGCAGCGTCACAGGTTTCAGTGACGAGCAGTACTTC. Its translation is CASSVTGFSDEQYF. Full variable domain (remainder filled in from reference TRBV9 and TRBJ2-7): DSGVTQTPKHLITATGQRVTLRCSPRSGDLSVYWYQQSLDQGLQFLIQYYNGEERAKGNILERFSAQQFPDLHSELNLSSLELGDSALYFCASSVTGFSDEQYFGPGTRLTVT.

This chain links TRBV6-5 with TRBJ1-4; possibly TRBD1 for D (5 bases). Germline CDR1 is MNHEY and CDR2 is SVGAGI. Trimming took off 2 bases at V and 5 bases at J, with 9 bases between the two ends. The length of the CDR3 is 14 residues. CDR3 amino acids: CASSYGGGNEKLFF. For the CDR3, the DNA is TGTGCCAGCAGTTACGGGGGGGGGAATGAAAAACTGTTTTTT.

V is TRBV10-3 and J is TRBJ2-6; a weak D match, TRBD1 (6 bases). This CDR3 region has 18 residues. Per the germline V gene, CDR1 is ENHRY and CDR2 is SYGVKD. The V end was cut by 0 bases, the J end by 0 bases, with 12 bases between. The CDR3, as DNA: TGTGCCATCAGTGAGTCGACAGGTATCTACTCTGGGGCCAACGTCCTGACTTTC. The encoded protein is CAISESTGIYSGANVLTF.

The J gene is TRBJ1-1, the V gene TRBV7-6, with TRBD1 matching 7 bases. V shed 5 bases and J 4 bases; nucleotides not matched to a gene: 10. This CDR3 has 15 amino acids. Germline V gene data show CDR1 as SGHVS and CDR2 as FNYEAQ. This chain's CDR3 is CASSPGQVTGTEAFF. The CDR3 coding sequence is TGTGCCAGCAGCCCCGGACAGGTTACGGGCACTGAAGCTTTCTTT. The variable domain in full, with the rest retrieved from reference TRBV7-6 and TRBJ1-1, is GAGVSQSPRYKVTKRGQDVALRCDPISGHVSLYWYRQALGQGPEFLTYFNYEAQQDKSGLPNDRFSAERPEGSISTLTIQRTEQRDSAMYRCASSPGQVTGTEAFFGQGTRLTVV.

The J gene is TRBJ1-2, the V gene TRBV7-2; 7 bases are a match to TRBD1. The CDR3 loop spans 15 amino acids. Germline V gene sequence: CDR1 SGHTA, CDR2 FQGNSA. V was pared by 5 bases and J by 0 bases, with 6 bases of the junction left unmatched. For the CDR3, the DNA is TGTGCCAGCAGCATAGACAGGGCCTCTAACTATGGCTACACCTTC. This gives the protein CASSIDRASNYGYTF. The full variable domain, rest sourced from reference TRBV7-2 and TRBJ1-2, is GAGVSQSPSNKVTEKGKDVELRCDPISGHTALYWYRQSLGQGLEFLIYFQGNSAPDKSGLPSDRFSAERTGGSVSTLTIQRTQQEDSAVYLCASSIDRASNYGYTFGSGTRLTVV.

The CDR3 loop reads CASRPGSNTEAFF. The CDR3 coding sequence is TGCGCCAGCAGACCGGGGTCGAACACTGAAGCTTTCTTT. The gene calls are TRBV5-1 and TRBJ1-1; D gene ambiguous. This CDR3 is 13 amino acids long. Trimming removed 5 bases from V and 1 base from J, with 9 bases in between. The germline V gene has CDR1 SGHRS and CDR2 YFSETQ.

The genes are TRBV7-9 and TRBJ1-1; D uncertain. Germline V gene lookup returns CDR1 SEHNR and CDR2 FQNEAQ (reference sequence). This CDR3 has 13 amino acids. V was cut by 1 base and J by 6 bases, with 9 bases left in between. CDR3 loop: CASSLDETSEAFF. The CDR3 DNA is TGTGCCAGCAGCTTAGATGAAACCTCTGAAGCTTTCTTT.

The genes are TRBV5-6 and TRBJ1-5; TRBD1 might be the D (6 bases). V lost 2 bases, J lost 6 bases, and 12 bases lay in between. The CDR3 is made up of 14 amino acids. Germline loops: CDR1 SGHDT, CDR2 YYEEEE. As DNA, the CDR3 is TGTGCCAGCAGCTTTGGGCAGGGGTTTCAGCCCCAGCATTTT. It codes for CASSFGQGFQPQHF.

The V gene is TRBV9, the J gene TRBJ1-2; D remains unclear. From germline, CDR1 is SGDLS and CDR2 YYNGEE. Trimming cost V 0 bases and J 11 bases, with 17 bases left between them. The CDR3 totals 14 residues. This chain's CDR3 is CASSVGVGGVRYTF. CDR3 bases: TGTGCCAGCAGCGTAGGAGTCGGTGGGGTAAGATACACCTTC.

The V gene is TRBV19, the J gene TRBJ2-5, with D perhaps given as TRBD1 or TRBD2 (5 bases each). From germline, CDR1 is LNHDA and CDR2 SQIVND (reference sequence). Trimming removed 3 bases at V and 1 base at J, with 18 bases between. The CDR3 length is 17 residues. The CDR3 region has the DNA TGTGCCAGTAGTATGGGGCCGCCGGGTGGAGGCCAAGAGACCCAGTACTTC. Translation gives CASSMGPPGGGQETQYF.

The chain is built from TRBV29-1 and TRBJ1-2; weak D call: TRBD1 (5 bases). Trimming removed 4 bases from V and 3 bases from J, with 6 bases in between. From germline, CDR1 is SQVTM and CDR2 ANQGSEA. The length of the CDR3 is 11 residues. The CDR3 spells CSVGGDYGYTF. The CDR3 nucleotides are TGCAGCGTTGGGGGGGACTATGGCTACACCTTC.

This clone has a handful of counts. The gene calls are TRBV27 and TRBJ2-7; no definite D call. In germline, CDR1 is MNHEY, CDR2 SMNVEV (reference sequence). The CDR3 spans 13 residues. Trimming removed 5 bases at V and 1 base at J, with 9 bases between. CDR3 amino acids: CASSPPRSYEQYF. DNA of the CDR3: TGTGCCAGCAGTCCCCCAAGGTCCTACGAGCAGTACTTC.

The chain employs TRBV4-3 and TRBJ2-2, with TRBD2 as a possible D gene (5 bases). V was pared by 6 bases and J by 7 bases, with 15 bases between. The CDR3 has 14 residues. CDR1 is LGHNA, CDR2 YSLEER, per germline. The CDR3 sequence: CASRRERTVGELFF. The CDR3 DNA sequence: TGCGCCAGCAGGAGGGAGAGGACGGTCGGGGAGCTGTTTTTT.

The chain combines TRBV6-5 with TRBJ2-7; D assignment may be TRBD1 or TRBD2 (6 bases each). V was shortened by 5 bases and J by 9 bases, with 23 bases between the two germline ends. This CDR3 contains 15 residues. Germline V CDR1 and CDR2: MNHEY, SVGAGI. CDR3 coding DNA: TGTGCCAGCAGTCCCGAAGTGGGGGGCCGGCGGGGGCAGTACTTC. It encodes CASSPEVGGRRGQYF.

The chain couples TRBV7-2 to TRBJ2-7; weak D call: TRBD2 (7 bases). Per the germline V gene, CDR1 is SGHTA and CDR2 is FQGNSA. The CDR3 has 16 amino acids. V dropped 1 base and J dropped 3 bases, with 16 bases sitting between them. The CDR3 bases are TGTGCCAGCAGCTTAGTCCGGGGAGGGGGAGGCTACGAGCAGTACTTC. Its protein is CASSLVRGGGGYEQYF.

This clone was seen more than once but under ten times. The chain is built from TRBV7-9 and TRBJ1-4, with a tentative D call TRBD1 (5 bases). Per germline, CDR1 SEHNR and CDR2 FQNEAQ (reference sequence). The CDR3 totals 15 residues. V lost 3 bases and J 4 bases, leaving 12 bases between the germline ends. The CDR3 loop reads CASSLLQGSNEKLFF. CDR3 sequence (DNA): TGTGCCAGCAGCTTGTTGCAGGGTAGTAATGAAAAACTGTTTTTT.

The chain couples TRBV7-6 to TRBJ2-5; D may be TRBD2 (5 bases). V lost 5 bases, J lost 5 bases, and 12 bases lay in between. The germline V gene encodes CDR1 SGHVS and CDR2 FNYEAQ. The CDR3 runs 13 residues. The CDR3 DNA follows: TGTGCCAGCAGCCTTAATAGAGGGGAGACCCAGTACTTC. As protein: CASSLNRGETQYF.